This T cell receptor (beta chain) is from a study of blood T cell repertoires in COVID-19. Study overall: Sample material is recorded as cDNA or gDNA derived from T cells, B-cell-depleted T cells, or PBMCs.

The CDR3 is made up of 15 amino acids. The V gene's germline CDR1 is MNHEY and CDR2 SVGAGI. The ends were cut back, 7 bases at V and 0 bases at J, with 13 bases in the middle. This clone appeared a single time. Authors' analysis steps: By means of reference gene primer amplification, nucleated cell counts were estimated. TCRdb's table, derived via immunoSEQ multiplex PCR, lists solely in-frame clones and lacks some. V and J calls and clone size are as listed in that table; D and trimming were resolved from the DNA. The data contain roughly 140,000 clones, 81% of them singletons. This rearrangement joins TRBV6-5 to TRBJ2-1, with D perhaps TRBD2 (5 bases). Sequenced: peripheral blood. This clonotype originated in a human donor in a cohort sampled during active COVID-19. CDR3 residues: CASKSGRNSYNEQFF. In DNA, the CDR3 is TGTGCCAGCAAAAGCGGTCGTAACTCCTACAATGAGCAGTTCTTC.